This T cell receptor (beta chain) was identified in a study of control samples from healthy donors and cancer patients. Only in-frame clones appear in the TCRdb table, and some are missing; sequencing was by immunoSEQ multiplex PCR. The sample lists 100,000 or so clones, about 83% occurring once. The CDR3 extends over 13 amino acids. The germline V gene encodes CDR1 MNHEY and CDR2 SMNVEV (reference sequence). Trimming removed 5 bases from V and 4 bases from J, with 12 bases in between. V and J are TRBV27 and TRBJ2-7; D might be TRBD1 or TRBD2, each matching 5 bases. The sample taken for sequencing was blood. This receptor was identified in a woman in her forties or fifties in good health. The DNA of the CDR3 is TGTGCCAGCAGTAGAAACTGGGGGTACGAGCAGTACTTC. Amino acids: CASSRNWGYEQYF.